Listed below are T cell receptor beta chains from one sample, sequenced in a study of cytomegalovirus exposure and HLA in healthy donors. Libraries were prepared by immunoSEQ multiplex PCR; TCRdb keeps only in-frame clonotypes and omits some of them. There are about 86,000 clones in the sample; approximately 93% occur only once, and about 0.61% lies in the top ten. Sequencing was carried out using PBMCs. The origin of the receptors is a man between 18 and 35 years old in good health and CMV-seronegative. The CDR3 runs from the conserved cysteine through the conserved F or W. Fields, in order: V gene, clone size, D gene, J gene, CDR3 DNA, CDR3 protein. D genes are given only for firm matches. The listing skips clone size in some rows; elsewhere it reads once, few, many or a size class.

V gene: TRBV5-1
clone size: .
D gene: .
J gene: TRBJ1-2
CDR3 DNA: TGCGCCAGCAGCTTGGATTCGGGGGGCTATGGCTACACCTTC
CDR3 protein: CASSLDSGGYGYTF

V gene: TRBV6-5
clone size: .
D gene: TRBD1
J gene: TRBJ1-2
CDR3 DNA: TGTGCCAGCAGTCTCACCGGGACAGAGGTCTATGGCTACACCTTC
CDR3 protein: CASSLTGTEVYGYTF

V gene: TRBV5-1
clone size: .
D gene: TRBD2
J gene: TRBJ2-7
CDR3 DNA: TGCGCCAGCAGCTTAGTTAGCGGGGGCCCCTACGAGCAGTACTTC
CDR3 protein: CASSLVSGGPYEQYF

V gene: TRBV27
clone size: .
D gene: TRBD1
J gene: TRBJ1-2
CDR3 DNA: TGTGCCAGCAGTTTGTATCCCGGGACAGGGAAGGGCTACACCTTC
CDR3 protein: CASSLYPGTGKGYTF

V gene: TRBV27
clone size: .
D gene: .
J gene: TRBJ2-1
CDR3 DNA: TGTGCCAGCAGTTTTGGGGGGAAATACAATGAGCAGTTCTTC
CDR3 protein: CASSFGGKYNEQFF

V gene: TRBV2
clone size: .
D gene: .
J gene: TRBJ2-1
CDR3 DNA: TGTGCCAGCACCCAGGTTAAACGGCGAATCTCCTACAATGAGCAGTTCTTC
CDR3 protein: CASTQVKRRISYNEQFF

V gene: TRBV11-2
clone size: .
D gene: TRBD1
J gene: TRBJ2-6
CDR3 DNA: TGTGCCAGCAGCCCGAGGACAGGGCGAACTGGGGCCAACGTCCTGACTTTC
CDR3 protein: CASSPRTGRTGANVLTF

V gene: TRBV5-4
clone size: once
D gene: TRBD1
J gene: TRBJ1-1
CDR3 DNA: TGTGCCAGCAGCGGGGGGACAGTTGAAGCTTTCTTT
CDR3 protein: CASSGGTVEAFF

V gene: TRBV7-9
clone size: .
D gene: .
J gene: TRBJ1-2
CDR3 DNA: TGTGCCAGCAGCCTTTGGGGGGATGGCTACACCTTC
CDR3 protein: CASSLWGDGYTF

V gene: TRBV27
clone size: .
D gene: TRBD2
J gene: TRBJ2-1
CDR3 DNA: TGTGCCAGCAGTTTCGTCCTAGCGGGAGATCGGGGTGAGCAGTTCTTC
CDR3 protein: CASSFVLAGDRGEQFF

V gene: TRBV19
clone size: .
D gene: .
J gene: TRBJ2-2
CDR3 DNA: TGTGCCAGTAGTATCAGGCAAGCGGTGAACACCGGGGAGCTGTTTTTT
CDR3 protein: CASSIRQAVNTGELFF

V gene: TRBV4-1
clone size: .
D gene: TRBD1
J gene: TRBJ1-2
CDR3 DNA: TGCGCCAGCAGCCAAGAGGGGGGACAGACATACTATGGCTACACCTTC
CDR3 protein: CASSQEGGQTYYGYTF

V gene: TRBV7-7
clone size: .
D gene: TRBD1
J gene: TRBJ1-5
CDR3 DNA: TGTGCTAGCAGGGGGGACAGGGGTCCTTCATGGCAGCCCCAGCATTTT
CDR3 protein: CASRGDRGPSWQPQHF

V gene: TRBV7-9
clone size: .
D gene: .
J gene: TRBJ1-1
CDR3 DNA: TGTGCCAGCAGCTCAGTCAATTATCCGAACACTGAAGCTTTCTTT
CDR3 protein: CASSSVNYPNTEAFF

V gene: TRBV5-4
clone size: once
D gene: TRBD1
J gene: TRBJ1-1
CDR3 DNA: TGTGCCAGCAGCGCCCTGGACAGGGGCTTTACTGAAGCTTTCTTT
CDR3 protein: CASSALDRGFTEAFF

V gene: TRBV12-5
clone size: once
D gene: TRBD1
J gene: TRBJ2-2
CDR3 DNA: TGTGCAACGGACAGGGACCCCGGGGAGCTGTTTTTT
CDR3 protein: CATDRDPGELFF

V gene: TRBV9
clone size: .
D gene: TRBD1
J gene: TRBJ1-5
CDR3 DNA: TGTGCCAGCAGCGTAGGGACAGGGGTCAATCAGCCCCAGCATTTT
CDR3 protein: CASSVGTGVNQPQHF

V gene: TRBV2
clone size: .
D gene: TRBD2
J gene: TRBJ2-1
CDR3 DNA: TGTGCCAGCAGAACAGGGACTAGCGGGAGCTCCTACAATGAGCAGTTCTTC
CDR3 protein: CASRTGTSGSSYNEQFF

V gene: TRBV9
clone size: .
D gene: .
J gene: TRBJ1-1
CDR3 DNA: TGTGCCAGCAGCACAGGGCAGAACACTGAAGCTTTCTTT
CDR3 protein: CASSTGQNTEAFF